The table lists the clone carrying this T cell receptor beta chain with a few counts. Its antigen is not identified. The sample, roughly 9.1 milliliters of peripheral blood, was drawn from each donor. Combining a sample-barcoded 5' primer with a J-beta primer mix, a second PCR ran for about 6 to 12 cycles. Each cDNA molecule carried a tag from a template-switch adaptor that contained 12 random nucleotides. TCRdb re-called the 5' RACE reads with MiXCR, one entry per CDR3 protein. The table shows about 2 million distinct CDR3 sequences, with just under 50% occurring only once. The data belong to a study of blood T cells in healthy people across ages. The germline V and J ends were trimmed by 0 bases and 5 bases, with 13 bases remaining between them. CDR3 size: 15 residues. Germline V gene data show CDR1 as LGHNA and CDR2 as YSLEER. Whole-study results and caveats: Investigators viewed diversity estimates from one million T cells as underestimates, the study reported. Per-million-T-cell TCR beta diversity fell roughly linearly with age.

The chain recombines TRBV4-3 with TRBJ2-5; D assignment may be TRBD1 or TRBD2 (6 bases each). This receptor was identified in a woman aged 40 to 50 in good health. Sequencing used blood. CDR3 in DNA: TGCGCCAGCAGCCAAGAGAGGGGGGCTTGGGAGACCCAGTACTTC. This sequence encodes CASSQERGAWETQYF.